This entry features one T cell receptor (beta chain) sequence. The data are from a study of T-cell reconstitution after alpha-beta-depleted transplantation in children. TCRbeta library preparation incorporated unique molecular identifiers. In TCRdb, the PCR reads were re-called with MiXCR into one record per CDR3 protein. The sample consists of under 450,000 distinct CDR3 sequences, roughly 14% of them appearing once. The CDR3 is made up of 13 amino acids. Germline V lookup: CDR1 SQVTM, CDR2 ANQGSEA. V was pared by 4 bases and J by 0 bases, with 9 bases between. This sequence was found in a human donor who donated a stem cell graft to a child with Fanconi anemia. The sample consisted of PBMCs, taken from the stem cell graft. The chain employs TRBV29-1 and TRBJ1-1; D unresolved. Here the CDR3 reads CSVGFGLNTEAFF. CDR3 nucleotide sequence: TGCAGCGTTGGCTTTGGGCTGAACACTGAAGCTTTCTTT.